These 14 T cell receptor beta chains were sequenced from one sample in a study of breast tumors, draining lymph nodes, adjacent tissues. TCRdb ran MiXCR on the multiplex PCR reads and lists one entry per CDR3 protein. The data hold around 290,000 distinct CDR3 sequences, with 30% to 35% observed a single time. Breast cancer patients provided tissue from their axillary draining lymph nodes. Sequencing was done on a sample of axillary lymph node tissue. Receptor source: a female donor with breast cancer. Some clones in this sample may be carry-over from other donors' samples.

This clonotype was found many times. The J gene is TRBJ2-3, the V gene TRBV19; 7 positions match TRBD1. Germline assignment: CDR1 LNHDA and CDR2 SQIVND (reference sequence). The V and J ends lost 3 bases and 5 bases, in that order; junction bases with no gene match: 8. CDR3 length: 15 residues. The CDR3 is CASSIRGQDQDTQYF. CDR3 DNA: TGTGCCAGTAGTATCCGAGGACAGGACCAAGATACGCAGTATTTT.

A word on this clonotype: This clone may be a read error of a much larger clone one base away. Likely a read error: the CDR3 ends without its conserved phenylalanine or tryptophan. The V and J genes are TRBV9 and TRBJ1-2, with D uncertain. V lost 4 bases, J lost 3 bases, and 10 bases lay in between. This CDR3 has 13 amino acids. CDR1 is SGDLS and CDR2 is YYNGEE in the germline V gene. CDR3 coding DNA: TGTGCCAGCAGCCCGGCCCTCGACTATGGCTACACCTCC. This translates into CASSPALDYGYTS.

This clonotype was observed at least ten times. The J gene is TRBJ2-7, the V gene TRBV10-2; 8 nucleotides match TRBD2. Germline V lookup: CDR1 WSHSY, CDR2 SAAADI. There are 15 residues in the CDR3. The J segment lost 2 bases and the V segment lost 4 bases, leaving 7 bases of the junction unmatched. CDR3 nucleotides: TGCGCCAGCAGTGTGGGGAGCGGGGGTCCCTACGAGCAGTACTTC. This translates into CASSVGSGGPYEQYF.

This clonotype was seen a few times. V usage is TRBV2 and J usage is TRBJ1-2; D might be TRBD1 (6 bases). The CDR3 totals 16 residues. Germline CDR1 and CDR2: SNHLY and FYNNEI. Trimming left V 7 bases short and J 2 bases short, with 20 bases between. The CDR3 DNA reads as TGTGCCAGCACCCGAAGGGGGGAGGCAGAAAACTATGGCTACACCTTC. Translation: CASTRRGEAENYGYTF. Filled out from reference TRBV2 and TRBJ1-2, the complete variable domain reads EPEVTQTPSHQVTQMGQEVILRCVPISNHLYFYWYRQILGQKVEFLVSFYNNEISEKSEIFDDQFSVERPDGSNFTLKIRSTKLEDSAMYFCASTRRGEAENYGYTFGSGTRLTVV.

This clonotype was detected many times. The chain recombines TRBV6-1 with TRBJ1-2; the D is unclear. Germline lookup yields CDR1 MNHNS and CDR2 SASEGT. The germline V and J ends were trimmed by 5 bases and 4 bases, with 14 bases remaining between them. The CDR3 runs to 14 residues. CDR3 nucleotides: TGTGCCAGCAGTCCCCCCGCTGGCTTCTATGGCTACACCTTC. As protein: CASSPPAGFYGYTF.

The sample holds many counts of this clonotype. J is TRBJ2-7 and V is TRBV10-1; 13 bases map to TRBD2. Germline V CDR1 and CDR2: WNHNN, SYGVQD (reference sequence). CDR3 length equals 16 residues. With 3 bases clipped from V and 1 base from J, the junction kept 3 bases outside the gene matches. This CDR3 is CASSDRLAGGSYEQYF. For the CDR3, the DNA is TGCGCCAGCAGTGACCGACTAGCGGGAGGTTCCTACGAGCAGTACTTC.

There are many counts of this clonotype. The chain links TRBV5-1 to TRBJ2-1, with TRBD2 matching 7 bases. Germline assignment: CDR1 SGHRS and CDR2 YFSETQ. V lost 0 bases to trimming and J lost 7 bases; unmatched junction nucleotides: 7. The CDR3 is made up of 15 amino acids. The CDR3 coding sequence is TGCGCCAGCAGCTTGGGGGCGGGAGAAGGGAATGAGCAGTTCTTC. This sequence encodes CASSLGAGEGNEQFF.

In nucleotides, the CDR3 is TGCAGTGCTAGAGATTGGAGCGGGAGGACGAGCTACGAGCAGTACTTC. Protein: CSARDWSGRTSYEQYF. The chain has TRBV20-1 and TRBJ2-7; 9 positions agree with TRBD2. The CDR3 totals 16 residues. The germline V gene encodes CDR1 DFQATT and CDR2 SNEGSKA (reference sequence). Germline trimming cut 0 bases from V and 3 bases from J; bases unmatched to any gene: 9.

This clonotype was observed many times. The chain is built from TRBV20-1 and TRBJ2-5; 15 nucleotides line up with TRBD2. This CDR3 has 16 residues. Germline lookup yields CDR1 DFQATT and CDR2 SNEGSKA (reference sequence). V shed 1 base, J shed 5 bases, and the junction held 5 bases outside the gene matches. The CDR3 sequence is CSARGTSGRGGETQYF. The DNA for the CDR3 is TGCAGTGCTAGAGGGACTAGCGGGAGGGGGGGGGAGACCCAGTACTTC.

This clonotype was seen at least ten times. The rearrangement links TRBV20-1 to TRBJ2-7; D unclear. V was shortened by 1 base and J by 7 bases, with 14 bases between the two germline ends. From germline, CDR1 is DFQATT and CDR2 SNEGSKA (reference sequence). CDR3 length: 13 residues. The CDR3 coding sequence is TGCAGTGCTAGAGTTTACTTGGATCGAGAGCAGTACTTC. This codes for CSARVYLDREQYF.

Regarding this clonotype: With a much larger clone just one base away, this may be a read error. This rearrangement joins TRBV20-1 to TRBJ2-1; 11 nucleotides line up with TRBD2. Germline V gene lookup returns CDR1 DFQATT and CDR2 SNEGSKA (reference sequence). After removal of 3 bases from V and 6 bases from J, the junction contained 7 bases not matched to a gene. The CDR3 loop spans 15 amino acids. CDR3 coding DNA: TGCAGTGCTAGTGGGGGTAGCGGGAGGGCCAATGAGCAGTTCTTC. Encoded protein: CSASGGSGRANEQFF.

In this sample, this clonotype turned up a few times. The J gene is TRBJ2-5, the V gene TRBV27; weak D call: TRBD2 (5 bases). CDR3 length: 17 residues. Trimming took 5 bases from V and 2 from J, leaving 21 bases between them. Germline V gene data show CDR1 as MNHEY and CDR2 as SMNVEV (reference sequence). The CDR3 protein is CASSPQARGLLQETQYF. The DNA for the CDR3 is TGTGCCAGCAGTCCTCAGGCTCGTGGACTCCTACAAGAGACCCAGTACTTC.

This clonotype was recorded at least ten times. The rearrangement joins TRBV29-1 to TRBJ2-1; TRBD1 agrees at 9 bases. This CDR3 spans 15 amino acids. The germline V gene encodes CDR1 SQVTM and CDR2 ANQGSEA. J gave up 5 bases and V 2 bases, and 7 bases lay outside the gene matches. CDR3 protein: CSVETVQGADNEQFF. DNA of the CDR3: TGCAGCGTTGAAACTGTACAGGGGGCAGACAATGAGCAGTTCTTC.

This clonotype appeared many times. Written as DNA, the CDR3 is TGTGCCAGCAGTGAATTGAGCGGCCGAGTGAGCGAGCAGTACTTC. The encoded protein is CASSELSGRVSEQYF. The chain has TRBV25-1 and TRBJ2-7; TRBD2 might be the D (5 bases). The CDR3 is 15 residues long. V shed 1 base and J shed 6 bases, with 16 bases lying between them. Germline V gene data show CDR1 as MGHDK and CDR2 as SYGVNS.